A single sample gave rise to the 9 T cell receptor beta chains below, sequenced in a study of CD8+CD57+ T cells in acquired aplastic anemia. Genomic DNA provided the template from which TCR beta VDJ and CDR3 profiles were obtained. Using its own MiXCR run on the reads, TCRdb lists one record per CDR3 protein. Among approximately 130,000 distinct CDR3 sequences listed, 41% were seen once. Sequences were obtained from sorted CD4+, CD8+, or CD8+CD57+ T cells (not recorded which) from PBMCs. All receptors derive from a human donor in good health, serving as a control.

Points on this clonotype: This may arise from a read error, as a much more abundant clone is one base away. As DNA, the CDR3 is TGTACCAGTCGGGACAGGGTAGGACGAGGACGTACTGAAGCTTTCTTT. This sequence encodes CTSRDRVGRGRTEAFF. V and J are TRBV6-1 and TRBJ1-1; 9 bases are a match to TRBD1. CDR1 is MNHNS, CDR2 SASEGT, per germline. This CDR3 spans 16 amino acids.

About this clonotype: A junction end diverges from the germline sequence, so it may reflect a read error. The chain has TRBV5-6 and TRBJ1-5; D is possibly TRBD1 (5 bases). The CDR3 has 14 residues. Germline V gene data show CDR1 as SGHDT and CDR2 as YYEEEE. This CDR3 reads CASSLEAGSQSQHF. The CDR3 DNA reads as TGTGCCAGCAGCTTGGAAGCAGGGAGTCAGTCCCAGCATTTT.

Many counts were recorded for this clonotype. The genes are TRBV4-1 and TRBJ1-2; the D is unclear. This CDR3 has 14 residues. The germline gives CDR1 MGHRA, CDR2 YSYEKL. Trimming shortened V by 3 bases and J by 8 bases, and 16 bases separated the two germline ends. Here the CDR3 reads CASSHRAKERGYTF. The CDR3 coding sequence is TGCGCCAGCAGCCACCGAGCCAAAGAACGCGGCTACACCTTC.

This clonotype was found many times. CDR3 sequence (DNA): TGTGCCAGCAGCCACGGGGGCCCGGTGAACTATGGCTACACCTTC. Encoded protein: CASSHGGPVNYGYTF. The J gene is TRBJ1-2, the V gene TRBV4-2; D perhaps matches TRBD1 (6 bases). Looked up from germline, CDR1 is LGHNA and CDR2 is YNFKEQ. There are 15 residues in the CDR3. Trimming stripped 3 bases from V and 2 bases from J, with 13 bases between.

This clonotype was seen repeatedly, ten times or more. This rearrangement joins TRBV19 to TRBJ2-2; D is perhaps TRBD1 or TRBD2 (5 bases each). This CDR3 comprises 16 residues. Trimming stripped 10 bases from V and 6 bases from J, with 24 bases between. Germline CDR1 is LNHDA and CDR2 is SQIVND (reference sequence). The DNA for the CDR3 is TGTGCCACAGAGAGGGGTGCACCCCCCCGGGCCGGGGAGCTGTTTTTT. It is translated as CATERGAPPRAGELFF.

The table lists this clonotype with many counts. The CDR3 coding sequence is TGCAGTGCCGAGGGCGGGACTAATGAAAAACTGTTTTTT. Translating it yields CSAEGGTNEKLFF. This chain joins TRBV20-1 and TRBJ1-4; D remains unclear. Trimming took 6 bases from V and 2 from J, leaving 10 bases between them. Germline V gene lookup returns CDR1 DFQATT and CDR2 SNEGSKA (reference sequence). The CDR3 loop spans 13 amino acids.

As regards this clonotype: Since a much larger clone is just one base distant, this may be a read error. This chain connects TRBV2 to TRBJ1-5; D is unclear. V dropped 4 bases and J dropped 11 bases, with 12 bases sitting between them. In germline, CDR1 is SNHLY, CDR2 FYNNEI. CDR3 length equals 12 residues. Written as DNA, the CDR3 is TGTGCCAGCAGTGCCCCGGAAGTAGCCCAGCATTTT. Translating it yields CASSAPEVAQHF. Based on the CDR3 plus reference TRBV2 and TRBJ1-5, the full variable domain is EPEVTQTPSHQVTQMGQEVILRCVPISNHLYFYWYRQILGQKVEFLVSFYNNEISEKSEIFDDQFSVERPDGSNFTLKIRSTKLEDSAMYFCASSAPEVAQHFGDGTRLSIL.

The chain employs TRBV7-6 and TRBJ1-2; possible D gene TRBD1, 5 bases. The germline V and J ends were trimmed by 1 base and 8 bases, with 11 bases remaining between them. CDR1 is SGHVS and CDR2 is FNYEAQ in the germline V gene. The CDR3 extends over 13 amino acids. The CDR3 DNA reads TGTGCCAGCAGCTTAGGGCAGGGAGAAGGCTACACCTTC. Its translation is CASSLGQGEGYTF.

The chain recombines TRBV12-5 with TRBJ2-3; 7 positions agree with TRBD2. The germline CDR1 and CDR2 sequences are LGHNT and FRNRAP. The trim removed 0 bases at V and 0 bases at J, leaving 9 bases unmatched. This CDR3 spans 18 amino acids. CDR3 bases: TGTGCTAGTGGTTTGGTACAGGACGGGAGGTCTAGCACAGATACGCAGTATTTT. This gives the protein CASGLVQDGRSSTDTQYF.